The sequence of this T cell receptor beta chain was determined in a study of blood T cell repertoires in COVID-19. As for the study in general: The United States, Italy and Spain were the sources of the acute and convalescent COVID-19 samples. From T cells, B-cell-depleted T cells, or PBMCs came the material, which was cDNA or gDNA.

Original data processing: Reference gene primers were amplified, and this amplification served to estimate nucleated cell counts. This table comes from immunoSEQ multiplex PCR, and its TCRdb copy is limited to in-frame clones, with some not included. V and J calls and clone size are those listed in that table; D and trimming were worked out from the DNA. This table holds 130,000 or so clones, less than 90% found once. V was cut by 3 bases and J by 5 bases, with 8 bases left in between. Germline V gene lookup returns CDR1 SEHNR and CDR2 FQNEAQ (reference sequence). This CDR3 has 12 amino acids. This receptor was taken from a man aged 55 to 69 with acute or convalescent COVID-19. This chain links TRBV7-9 with TRBJ2-7; D uncertain. The specimen sequenced was peripheral blood. The CDR3 sequence is CASSFSLNEQYF. The CDR3 nucleotides read TGTGCCAGCAGCTTCAGTCTCAACGAGCAGTACTTC. Based on the CDR3 plus reference TRBV7-9 and TRBJ2-7, the full variable domain is DTGVSQNPRHKITKRGQNVTFRCDPISEHNRLYWYRQTLGQGPEFLTYFQNEAQLEKSRLLSDRFSAERPKGSFSTLEIQRTEQGDSAMYLCASSFSLNEQYFGPGTRLTVT.